This record concerns one TCR beta chain sequence. These data originate in a study of cytomegalovirus exposure and HLA in healthy donors. The CDR3 is made up of 15 amino acids. The ends were cut back, 6 bases at V and 0 bases at J, with 9 bases in the middle. Germline loops: CDR1 MNHEY, CDR2 SVGAGI. The study ran its PCR with 60 Vbeta and 13 Jbeta primers. Libraries were prepared by immunoSEQ multiplex PCR; TCRdb keeps only in-frame clonotypes and omits some of them. The sample includes 43,000 or so clones, roughly 77% of them seen just once. The receptor was derived from a man aged 25-45 years in good health and CMV-seronegative. Sequenced sample: PBMCs. This chain connects TRBV6-5 to TRBJ2-6, with D unresolved. The CDR3 protein is CASSRVGSGANVLTF. The CDR3 DNA reads as TGTGCCAGCAGCCGGGTGGGCTCTGGGGCCAACGTCCTGACTTTC.